This TCR beta chain was found in a study of blood T cells in healthy people across ages (dated by TCRdb to the mid-2010s). With regard to the full study: Template switching captured roughly one uniquely barcoded TCR beta cDNA molecule per two T cells in model experiments. To track age-related changes in TCR beta repertoire diversity, the study relied on deep sequencing normalized with unique cDNA molecular identifiers. The donors were divided into four age groups: young (average approximately 17 years), middle-aged (around 37), aged (around 67) and long-lived (nearly 85). To avoid experimental bias, donors of different ages were distributed randomly across sequencing lanes. For two donors (one aged 18 to 29 and one aged 80 or older), the study analyzed two additional independent replicas of 1 million unique cDNA reads from the same blood draw.

Library construction relied on 5' RACE. Sequencing relied on an Illumina HiSeq 2500. A second PCR of 7 to 11 cycles was run with a J-beta primer mix and a sample-barcoded 5' primer. A template-switch 5' adaptor carrying 12 random nucleotides introduced a unique molecular identifier onto each TCR beta cDNA molecule. Each sample yielded at least 3 million CDR3-containing paired-end reads. The Mint cDNA synthesis kit, primed by a TRBC-specific oligonucleotide, was used to synthesize first-strand cDNA from all RNA. Following uracil-DNA glycosylase treatment, a first 18-cycle PCR with universal primers M1SS and BC2_uni_R was performed on all cDNA. For the original study's pipeline: Normalization of each sample was performed by random selection of 1 million high-quality reads, each carrying a distinct molecular identifier. Reads with shared molecular identifiers were discarded instead of being binned into consensus sequences. MiTCR, with a Q25 quality threshold and the strictest error-elimination algorithm, was used for CDR3 identification, clonotype clustering and error correction. A nonparametric unseen species model with Euler transformation was used to estimate lower-bound total TCR beta diversity. TCRdb passed the public sequencing reads through fastp at Q25 and MiXCR, retaining productive beta sequences. Each CDR3 protein gets just one entry, which takes the most common genes and DNA from the rows behind it. TCRdb's processing, not the authors', yielded these V and J calls. The sample table shows 2 million or so distinct CDR3 sequences, and roughly 52% are seen once. Approximately 2.1% of the sample goes to the ten largest clones.

The full study reports these points: The long-lived group showed more naive CD4+ T cells, fewer expanded clones and increased TCR diversity than the aged group, suggesting age selection. The CMV infection status of donors was not known, potentially confounding age-related changes in expanded clonotypes. Estimates of total diversity based on one million sequenced T cells were considered lower bounds and underestimates. Conclusive comparison of naive and antigen-experienced compartments was prevented by the profiling of bulk unsorted PBMCs. There was a strong correlation between observed TCR beta diversity and the percentage of naive T cells measured by flow cytometry. As age increased, observed TCR beta diversity per million T cells dropped in a roughly linear way, and a significant reduction was already evident by age roughly 36.

Donors were 35 to 40 systemically healthy Caucasian individuals from Russia aged roughly 6 to 90 years. Each donor gave 9 to 10 milliliters of peripheral blood, collected into EDTA-treated Vacutainer tubes. Ficoll-Paque density-gradient centrifugation was used to isolate PBMCs, with at least 6.5 million per sample. Trizol reagent was used to extract total RNA from PBMCs, with at least 5 micrograms per sample. The percentages of naive CD45RAhigh/CD27high T cells were determined by flow cytometry on a PBMC aliquot from every donor. Germline trimming amounts to 5 bases on V and 4 bases on J, with 4 as the count of junction bases outside the gene matches. In the germline V gene, CDR1 corresponds to MNHEY and CDR2 to SVGEGT. The CDR3, from cysteine to phenylalanine, totals 13 residues. The kept DNA is CDR3 alone, 39 bases in frame from the first base. Note on this clonotype: Which antigen it targets is not known. There are no base qualities to consult, and no much larger clone falls within one base.

This TCR derives from a woman between 35 and 50 years old in good health. This receptor chain uses TRBV6-2 or TRBV6-3 and TRBJ1-1, and 7 junction bases match TRBD1. The sample consisted of blood. The DNA sequence is given as TGTGCCAGCAGTGACAGGGCCACCACTGAAGCTTTCTTT. Translated, this is CASSDRATTEAFF.